A single sample gave rise to the 27 T cell receptor beta chains below, sequenced in a study of cytomegalovirus exposure and HLA in healthy donors. The primer mix had 60 Vbeta and 13 Jbeta primers. Clones were sequenced by immunoSEQ multiplex PCR, and TCRdb holds only the in-frame ones, with some missing. The table includes roughly 79,000 clones, roughly 74% detected once. Sequenced input: PBMCs. The receptor set was obtained from a woman between 50 and 59 years old in good health and CMV-seropositive.

This sequence joins TRBV28 and TRBJ1-5; 10 nucleotides agree with TRBD1. The germline CDR1 and CDR2 sequences are MDHEN and SYDVKM. The trim removed 5 bases at V and 5 bases at J, leaving 3 bases unmatched. This CDR3 comprises 14 residues. The CDR3 loop reads CASSRQGADQPQHF. The CDR3 DNA reads as TGTGCCAGCAGTCGACAGGGGGCGGATCAGCCCCAGCATTTT.

This rearrangement joins TRBV6-1 to TRBJ2-7; D gene uncertain. Germline CDR1 is MNHNS and CDR2 is SASEGT. Trimming pared 4 bases from V and 3 bases from J, leaving 4 bases between. The CDR3 consists of 11 residues. CDR3 residues: CASSVNYEQYF. CDR3 nucleotides: TGTGCCAGCAGTGTTAACTACGAGCAGTACTTC.

J is TRBJ2-7 and V is TRBV11-3; TRBD2 matches at 13 bases. Germline CDR1 SGHNT, CDR2 YENEEA. The V gene end was trimmed by 0 bases and the J gene end by 2 bases; junction bases not matched to a gene: 10. The CDR3 sequence is 19 residues long. Written as DNA, the CDR3 is TGTGCCAGCAGCTTAGAGACTGGACTAGCGGGAGTTTCGGCCTACGAGCAGTACTTC. This encodes CASSLETGLAGVSAYEQYF.

The chain couples TRBV4-2 to TRBJ2-7, with 7 positions matching TRBD1. There are 14 residues in the CDR3. Trimming at V came to 1 base and at J to 3 bases, leaving 3 bases not matched to a gene. Germline CDR1 and CDR2: LGHNA and YNFKEQ. The CDR3 nucleotides are TGTGCCAGCAGCCAAGTTGGGACAGACTACGAGCAGTACTTC. Protein product: CASSQVGTDYEQYF.

The gene calls are TRBV5-5 and TRBJ1-1, with 7 bases identical to TRBD1. CDR1 is SGHKS and CDR2 is YYEKEE in the germline V gene (reference sequence). With 2 bases clipped from V and 8 bases from J, the junction kept 6 bases outside the gene matches. The CDR3 is made up of 13 amino acids. CDR3 bases: TGTGCCAGCAGCTTACGGACAGGCGGAGAAGCTTTCTTT. Protein sequence: CASSLRTGGEAFF.

This chain joins TRBV9 and TRBJ2-1, with D possibly matching TRBD2 (6 bases). The germline gives CDR1 SGDLS, CDR2 YYNGEE. The CDR3 spans 17 residues. The V end was cut by 6 bases, the J end by 0 bases, with 19 bases between. CDR3 sequence: CASTQHRDSSSYNEQFF. CDR3 nucleotide sequence: TGTGCCAGCACCCAACACCGGGACTCCAGCTCCTACAATGAGCAGTTCTTC.

The V gene is TRBV9, the J gene TRBJ2-6; D remains ambiguous. Trimming stripped 1 base from V and 2 bases from J, with 10 bases between. Germline CDR1 reads SGDLS; CDR2 reads YYNGEE. The CDR3 length is 16 residues. CDR3 sequence (DNA): TGTGCCAGCAGCGTAAGACACGCCGCTGGGGCCAACGTCCTGACTTTC. Residues: CASSVRHAAGANVLTF.

V is TRBV10-3 and J is TRBJ2-1; TRBD2 matches at 9 bases. The CDR3 has 13 amino acids. V was pared by 6 bases and J by 5 bases, with 2 bases of the junction left unmatched. Germline V gene sequence: CDR1 ENHRY, CDR2 SYGVKD. The CDR3 is CAISRLADNEQFF. The CDR3 coding sequence is TGTGCCATCAGCCGACTAGCGGACAATGAGCAGTTCTTC.

CDR3 sequence: CASSYSGTGAKNIQYF. DNA of the CDR3: TGTGCCAGCAGTTATTCCGGGACAGGGGCCAAAAACATTCAGTACTTC. This chain joins TRBV6-5 and TRBJ2-4, with 9 bases identical to TRBD1. Germline V gene lookup returns CDR1 MNHEY and CDR2 SVGAGI. Trimming removed 3 bases from V and 1 base from J; junction bases left unmatched: 4. The CDR3 has 16 residues.

This clone has only one observation. The V call is TRBV5-6, the J call TRBJ2-5; 12 nucleotides match TRBD2. Germline CDR1 and CDR2: SGHDT and YYEEEE. The CDR3 runs to 17 residues. The V gene end was trimmed by 4 bases and the J gene end by 1 base; junction bases not matched to a gene: 8. The CDR3: CASSPVGLAGVQETQYF. CDR3 coding DNA: TGTGCCAGCAGCCCGGTGGGACTAGCGGGCGTCCAAGAGACCCAGTACTTC.

The V gene is TRBV30, the J gene TRBJ1-1; D is unresolved. Trimming shortened V by 4 bases and J by 0 bases, and 9 bases separated the two germline ends. Germline CDR1 GTSNPN, CDR2 SVGIG (reference sequence). The CDR3 is 13 residues long. Written as DNA, the CDR3 is TGTGCCTGGATCGGGAACCTGAACACTGAAGCTTTCTTT. It is translated as CAWIGNLNTEAFF.

The chain uses TRBV12-5 and TRBJ2-5; D might be TRBD2 (6 bases). From germline, CDR1 is LGHNT and CDR2 FRNRAP. The CDR3 has 13 amino acids. The ends were cut back, 6 bases at V and 1 base at J, with 9 bases in the middle. As DNA, the CDR3 is TGTGCTAGTGGCCGGGACTTCCAAGAGACCCAGTACTTC. It encodes CASGRDFQETQYF.

The rearrangement joins TRBV30 to TRBJ1-3; tentatively, D is TRBD1 (6 bases). V lost 5 bases, J lost 3 bases, and 11 bases lay in between. The CDR3 runs to 13 residues. Germline V CDR1 and CDR2: GTSNPN, SVGIG (reference sequence). In DNA, the CDR3 is TGTGCCTGGTCCACAGGGTTTGGAAACACCATATATTTT. This codes for CAWSTGFGNTIYF.

The gene calls are TRBV30 and TRBJ2-5, with 9 bases matching TRBD2. The CDR3 has 18 amino acids. J was trimmed by 5 bases and V by 4 bases; bases with no gene match: 20. CDR1 and CDR2 (germline): GTSNPN, SVGIG (reference sequence). Here the CDR3 DNA reads TGTGCCTGGACCCCGGGTAGCGGGAGAAGGGGCGGAATGGAGACCCAGTACTTC. Protein sequence: CAWTPGSGRRGGMETQYF.

The chain couples TRBV21-1 to TRBJ1-2. TRBV21-1 is reported as a pseudogene. The CDR3 spans 14 residues. The CDR3 nucleotides read TGTGCCAGCAGCAATAACCGGGTTATATATGGCTACACCTTC. This gives the protein CASSNNRVIYGYTF.

This clone was counted between two and nine times. The gene calls are TRBV28 and TRBJ2-1; 8 positions agree with TRBD2. Germline V gene lookup returns CDR1 MDHEN and CDR2 SYDVKM. After removal of 4 bases from V and 4 bases from J, the junction contained 9 bases not matched to a gene. This CDR3 is 16 amino acids long. CDR3 coding DNA: TGTGCCAGCAGTTCGGGGAGCGGGAGAGGTTACAATGAGCAGTTCTTC. The encoded protein is CASSSGSGRGYNEQFF.

The chain couples TRBV7-6 to TRBJ2-7; 9 bases match TRBD1. V was clipped by 3 bases and J by 6 bases; unmatched bases: 12. Germline V gene data show CDR1 as SGHVS and CDR2 as FNYEAQ. The CDR3 length is 16 residues. The CDR3 here is CASSFFPGTGFSEQYF. CDR3 DNA: TGTGCCAGCAGCTTTTTCCCCGGGACAGGGTTTTCCGAGCAGTACTTC.

V gene TRBV5-1 combines with J gene TRBJ2-3; 8 nucleotides match TRBD2. The V gene's germline CDR1 is SGHRS and CDR2 YFSETQ. The J segment lost 3 bases and the V segment lost 4 bases, leaving 7 bases of the junction unmatched. The CDR3 runs 15 residues. The CDR3 DNA reads TGCGCCAGCAGCCCCACTAGCGGAAAGACAGATACGCAGTATTTT. It translates to CASSPTSGKTDTQYF.

In DNA, the CDR3 is TGTGCCAGCAGCTCAGACTTGACAGGTGAAGCTTTCTTT. Its protein product is CASSSDLTGEAFF. The chain employs TRBV11-2 and TRBJ1-1; D possibly corresponds to TRBD1 (6 bases). V lost 4 bases, J lost 7 bases, and 13 bases lay in between. The CDR3 consists of 13 residues. CDR1 and CDR2 from the germline V gene are SGHAT and FQNNGV.

The chain has TRBV7-2 and TRBJ2-4; 7 bases are a match to TRBD1. V lost 4 bases and J lost 8; bases outside the gene matches: 8. The CDR3 runs to 14 residues. Germline V gives CDR1 SGHTA, CDR2 FQGNSA. The CDR3 nucleotides are TGTGCCAGCAGCTCCGACAGGGTGGGGGACATTCAGTACTTC. Its translation is CASSSDRVGDIQYF.

This sequence joins TRBV13 and TRBJ2-5; no clear D. CDR1 and CDR2 (germline): PRHDT, FYEKMQ (reference sequence). The CDR3 extends over 13 amino acids. The V gene lost 5 bases and the J gene lost 0 bases, with 7 bases spanning the gap. The CDR3 loop reads CASSHRDQETQYF. In nucleotides, the CDR3 is TGTGCCAGCAGCCACCGGGACCAAGAGACCCAGTACTTC.

The chain is built from TRBV28 and TRBJ2-2; perhaps TRBD1 as D (5 bases). Looked up from germline, CDR1 is MDHEN and CDR2 is SYDVKM. The CDR3 extends over 14 amino acids. Trimming removed 7 bases at V and 6 bases at J, with 15 bases between. CDR3 DNA sequence: TGTGCCAGCACTTTCCGGCAGGGCGCCGGGGAGCTGTTTTTT. Translated: CASTFRQGAGELFF. The variable domain in full, with the rest retrieved from reference TRBV28 and TRBJ2-2, is DVKVTQSSRYLVKRTGEKVFLECVQDMDHENMFWYRQDPGLGLRLIYFSYDVKMKEKGDIPEGYSVSREKKERFSLILESASTNQTSMYLCASTFRQGAGELFFGEGSRLTVL.

The CDR3, as DNA: TGCGCCAGCAGTAGCGGCTCCTACGAGCAGTACTTC. Protein sequence: CASSSGSYEQYF. This sequence joins TRBV10-1 and TRBJ2-7; a weak D match, TRBD2 (5 bases). CDR3 length equals 12 residues. Trimming took 5 bases from V and 0 from J, leaving 5 bases between them. In germline, CDR1 is WNHNN, CDR2 SYGVQD (reference sequence).

J is TRBJ1-1 and V is TRBV18; perhaps TRBD1 as D (5 bases). This CDR3 has 16 amino acids. Trimming cost V 1 base and J 0 bases, with 12 bases left between them. The germline V gene has CDR1 KGHSH and CDR2 LQKENI. For the CDR3, the DNA is TGTGCCAGCTCACCACAGGAACGACAGATGAACACTGAAGCTTTCTTT. It specifies CASSPQERQMNTEAFF.

The genes are TRBV6-6 and TRBJ1-1; no clear D gene. The V gene lost 7 bases and the J gene lost 3 bases, with 15 bases spanning the gap. Germline CDR1 reads MNHNY; CDR2 reads SVGAGI (reference sequence). This CDR3 comprises 14 residues. The CDR3 loop reads CASTQQVSDTEAFF. In nucleotides, the CDR3 is TGTGCCAGCACCCAACAAGTTTCTGACACTGAAGCTTTCTTT.

The chain combines TRBV11-2 with TRBJ2-7; no firm D call. The germline CDR1 and CDR2 sequences are SGHAT and FQNNGV. Trimming took off 1 base at V and 4 bases at J, with 11 bases between the two ends. The CDR3 has 14 amino acids. This chain's CDR3 is CASSLGVELYEQYF. The CDR3 bases are TGTGCCAGCAGCTTAGGTGTAGAACTGTACGAGCAGTACTTC.

CDR3 in amino acids: CASTPSVRETQYF. For the CDR3, the DNA is TGTGCCAGCACTCCCAGCGTCCGAGAGACCCAGTACTTC. The V and J genes are TRBV28 and TRBJ2-5; the D is unclear. V lost 7 bases to trimming and J lost 4 bases, with 13 bases between them. Germline-derived CDR1 and CDR2 are MDHEN and SYDVKM. The CDR3 length is 13 residues.